Below, 15 T cell receptor beta chains from the same sample are listed, as sequenced in a study of cytomegalovirus exposure and HLA in healthy donors. The PCR had 60 Vbeta and 13 Jbeta primers. The table came from immunoSEQ multiplex PCR; TCRdb's copy has only in-frame clones and leaves some out. This sample yields around 260,000 clones, of which about 80% are seen a single time; over 0.3% belongs to the top ten. The sequenced sample consisted of PBMCs. The receptors were gathered from a girl aged 2-10 years in good health and CMV-seronegative.

V gene TRBV4-1 combines with J gene TRBJ2-2; D is undetermined. The CDR3 has 14 residues. CDR1 and CDR2 from the germline V gene are MGHRA and YSYEKL. Trimming took 3 bases from V and 5 from J, leaving 10 bases between them. This CDR3 reads CASSHPSGTGELFF. DNA for the CDR3: TGCGCCAGCAGCCACCCCTCCGGGACCGGGGAGCTGTTTTTT.

The chain recombines TRBV9 with TRBJ1-2, with 10 bases fitting TRBD1. The CDR3 length is 15 residues. The germline V gene encodes CDR1 SGDLS and CDR2 YYNGEE. V lost 3 bases and J lost 5; bases outside the gene matches: 7. The chain's CDR3 is CASSANRDRGYGYTF. The CDR3 nucleotides read TGTGCCAGCAGCGCCAACAGGGACAGGGGATATGGCTACACCTTC.

The rearrangement joins TRBV28 to TRBJ2-7, with D perhaps TRBD2 (7 bases). This CDR3 contains 15 residues. V was cut by 6 bases and J by 2 bases, with 17 bases left in between. Germline CDR1 is MDHEN and CDR2 is SYDVKM. The CDR3 nucleotides are TGTGCCAGCAGACCGCCGGAGGGGGGGCCCTACGAGCAGTACTTC. Translated, it gives CASRPPEGGPYEQYF.

This chain links TRBV7-3 with TRBJ2-7; 9 nucleotides align to TRBD2. In germline, CDR1 is SGHTA, CDR2 FQGTGA. V was pared by 5 bases and J by 3 bases, with 14 bases of the junction left unmatched. The CDR3 is 17 amino acids. CDR3 in amino acids: CASSVGPSGTSFYEQYF. As DNA, the CDR3 is TGTGCCAGCAGCGTTGGACCGAGCGGGACTAGCTTCTACGAGCAGTACTTC.

The chain links TRBV18 to TRBJ1-1; D remains unclear. Germline values: CDR1 KGHSH, CDR2 LQKENI. The V end was cut by 6 bases, the J end by 2 bases, with 7 bases between. The CDR3 covers 12 residues. CDR3 protein: CASSNTNTEAFF. The CDR3 DNA reads as TGTGCCAGCTCTAATACAAACACTGAAGCTTTCTTT.

The chain combines TRBV9 with TRBJ1-3; D is uncertain. Germline assignment: CDR1 SGDLS and CDR2 YYNGEE. CDR3 size: 16 residues. V was shortened by 4 bases and J by 0 bases, with 14 bases between the two germline ends. CDR3 nucleotides: TGTGCCAGCAGCCCTAAGGTACAGAGCTCTGGAAACACCATATATTTT. Protein product: CASSPKVQSSGNTIYF.

The chain couples TRBV5-1 to TRBJ2-2; TRBD1 might be the D (5 bases). V lost 5 bases and J lost 0, with 14 bases in between. From germline, CDR1 is SGHRS and CDR2 YFSETQ. CDR3 length: 16 residues. CDR3 sequence: CASRRDRPTNTGELFF. CDR3 nucleotides: TGCGCCAGCAGAAGAGACAGACCCACGAACACCGGGGAGCTGTTTTTT. Looking up the rest from reference TRBV5-1 and TRBJ2-2 gives the full variable domain: KAGVTQTPRYLIKTRGQQVTLSCSPISGHRSVSWYQQTPGQGLQFLFEYFSETQRNKGNFPGRFSGRQFSNSRSEMNVSTLELGDSALYLCASRRDRPTNTGELFFGEGSRLTVL.

This sequence joins TRBV7-3 and TRBJ2-6; weak D call: TRBD1 (5 bases). Looked up from germline, CDR1 is SGHTA and CDR2 is FQGTGA. The CDR3 has 14 residues. Trimming cost V 3 bases and J 2 bases, with 5 bases left between them. This CDR3 is CASSFRAGANVLTF. For the CDR3, the DNA is TGTGCCAGCAGCTTCAGGGCTGGGGCCAACGTCCTGACTTTC.

The chain uses TRBV5-4 and TRBJ2-1; 12 bases agree with TRBD2. Germline lookup yields CDR1 SGHNT and CDR2 YYREEE (reference sequence). The CDR3 totals 14 residues. The trim removed 5 bases at V and 4 bases at J, leaving 1 base unmatched. DNA for the CDR3: TGTGCCAGCAGGACTAGCGGGAGTTACAATGAGCAGTTCTTC. It specifies CASRTSGSYNEQFF. The variable domain in full, with the rest retrieved from reference TRBV5-4 and TRBJ2-1, is ETGVTQSPTHLIKTRGQQVTLRCSSQSGHNTVSWYQQALGQGPQFIFQYYREEENGRGNFPPRFSGLQFPNYSSELNVNALELDDSALYLCASRTSGSYNEQFFGPGTRLTVL.

This sequence joins TRBV28 and TRBJ2-1; 10 bases line up with TRBD2. The CDR3 contains 15 residues. Germline values: CDR1 MDHEN, CDR2 SYDVKM. V shed 6 bases, J shed 9 bases, and the junction held 11 bases outside the gene matches. The CDR3 nucleotides read TGTGCCAGCAGGGGGATTGAGCGGGGGGGCCTTGAGCAGTTCTTC. It encodes CASRGIERGGLEQFF.

V is TRBV4-2 and J is TRBJ2-1; the match to TRBD2 covers 8 bases. The CDR3 loop spans 18 amino acids. V lost 0 bases and J lost 4; bases outside the gene matches: 11. Germline CDR1 reads LGHNA; CDR2 reads YNFKEQ. The CDR3 here is CASSQDHATSGLYNEQFF. CDR3 nucleotides: TGTGCCAGCAGCCAAGATCATGCCACTAGCGGCCTTTACAATGAGCAGTTCTTC.

This clone was picked up a small number of times. V usage is TRBV28 and J usage is TRBJ2-5; D might be TRBD2 (6 bases). This CDR3 region has 15 residues. V lost 6 bases and J 5 bases, leaving 19 bases between the germline ends. Germline-derived CDR1 and CDR2 are MDHEN and SYDVKM. The CDR3 spells CASRREFGSWETQYF. The CDR3 nucleotides read TGTGCCAGCAGAAGGGAATTCGGGAGTTGGGAGACCCAGTACTTC. Full variable domain (outside the CDR3, taken from reference TRBV28 and TRBJ2-5): DVKVTQSSRYLVKRTGEKVFLECVQDMDHENMFWYRQDPGLGLRLIYFSYDVKMKEKGDIPEGYSVSREKKERFSLILESASTNQTSMYLCASRREFGSWETQYFGPGTRLLVL.

J is TRBJ2-6 and V is TRBV4-1; 9 bases match TRBD2. J gave up 3 bases and V 4 bases, and 10 bases lay outside the gene matches. CDR3 length: 18 amino acids. Germline V CDR1 and CDR2: MGHRA, YSYEKL. The CDR3 nucleotides are TGCGCCAGCAGCCCCAGGTATCTAGCGGGGAGTGGGGCCAACGTCCTGACTTTC. This encodes CASSPRYLAGSGANVLTF.

This clone has just a few counts. This rearrangement joins TRBV19 to TRBJ2-3; 9 positions agree with TRBD2. Trimming cost V 5 bases and J 2 bases; bases outside gene matches: 5. Germline-derived CDR1 and CDR2 are LNHDA and SQIVND (reference sequence). CDR3 length: 15 residues. The CDR3: CASSPLAGTTDTQYF. The CDR3 DNA reads TGTGCCAGTAGTCCGCTAGCGGGGACCACAGATACGCAGTATTTT.

This clone was picked up a small number of times. The CDR3 here is CASSYGTSYNEQFF. In DNA, the CDR3 is TGTGCCAGCAGTTACGGGACTAGCTACAATGAGCAGTTCTTC. The chain has TRBV9 and TRBJ2-1; TRBD2 aligns across 8 bases. Trimming at V came to 5 bases and at J to 3 bases, leaving 4 bases not matched to a gene. CDR1 is SGDLS and CDR2 is YYNGEE in the germline V gene. The CDR3 has 14 residues.